These 25 T cell receptor beta chains originate from one sample sequenced in a study of CD8 T cells in Susac syndrome. The authors reverse transcribed about 0.5 to 1 ug RNA with random hexamers. A single record per CDR3 protein comes from TCRdb applying MiXCR to the immunoSEQ multiplex PCR reads. The sample shows roughly 150,000 distinct CDR3 sequences, around 93% of them seen only once. The sequenced sample consisted of CD8+ T cells from PBMCs. These receptors were obtained from a human donor with Susac syndrome.

The chain has TRBV12-5 and TRBJ1-5; D uncertain. This CDR3 contains 13 residues. Trimming pared 6 bases from V and 9 bases from J, leaving 15 bases between. CDR1 and CDR2 (germline): LGHNT, FRNRAP. As DNA, the CDR3 is TGTGCTAGTGGCGACTCCCTTAATTGGCCCCAGCATTTT. Encoded protein: CASGDSLNWPQHF. The full variable domain, with the rest looked up from reference TRBV12-5 and TRBJ1-5, is DARVTQTPRHKVTEMGQEVTMRCQPILGHNTVFWYRQTMMQGLELLAYFRNRAPLDDSGMPKDRFSAEMPDATLATLKIQPSEPRDSAVYFCASGDSLNWPQHFGDGTRLSIL.

The chain is built from TRBV29-1 and TRBJ2-2; D is ambiguous. Between the trimmed V and J ends, which lost 6 bases and 5 bases, there was a span of 13 bases. This CDR3 contains 13 residues. CDR1 SQVTM and CDR2 ANQGSEA come from the germline V gene. The CDR3 protein is CSVPTDATGELFF. The CDR3 DNA is TGCAGCGTCCCCACCGACGCGACCGGGGAGCTGTTTTTT.

J is TRBJ2-7 and V is TRBV27, with D perhaps assigned TRBD1 or TRBD2 (5 bases each). Germline V CDR1 and CDR2: MNHEY, SMNVEV (reference sequence). The CDR3 runs to 14 residues. V was trimmed by 8 bases and J by 9 bases, leaving 23 bases between them. CDR3 in DNA: TGTGCCAGCCGGGGACCGTCTGACTCCCTCGGGCAGTACTTC. Translated: CASRGPSDSLGQYF.

The rearrangement joins TRBV13 to TRBJ2-1; D not certain. Per the germline V gene, CDR1 is PRHDT and CDR2 is FYEKMQ (reference sequence). The V end lost 0 bases, the J end lost 5 bases, and 14 bases lay between the germline ends. This CDR3 is built from 16 residues. The CDR3 DNA follows: TGTGCCAGCAGCTTAGGTCTCGGCGGCCTCGACAATGAGCAGTTCTTC. Its translation is CASSLGLGGLDNEQFF.

The chain employs TRBV4-1 and TRBJ2-7; D is perhaps TRBD1 (5 bases). The V gene's germline CDR1 is MGHRA and CDR2 YSYEKL. The CDR3 runs 14 residues. The V and J ends lost 4 bases and 2 bases respectively, with 12 bases between them. The CDR3 region has the DNA TGCGCCAGCAGCCCTCTAGGCAGGGCCTACGAGCAGTACTTC. It codes for CASSPLGRAYEQYF.

V usage is TRBV7-9 and J usage is TRBJ1-4; D may be TRBD1 (6 bases). This CDR3 has 15 residues. Trimming cost V 4 bases and J 2 bases, with 11 bases left between them. Germline V gives CDR1 SEHNR, CDR2 FQNEAQ (reference sequence). The CDR3 DNA follows: TGTGCCAGCAGCTCCCGGGACACCACTAATGAAAAACTGTTTTTT. This sequence encodes CASSSRDTTNEKLFF.

The V call is TRBV12-3 or TRBV12-4, the J call TRBJ1-2; tentative D call: TRBD1 (5 bases). V shed 7 bases and J shed 4 bases, with 22 bases lying between them. This CDR3 comprises 16 residues. CDR3 sequence: CASTLLRWGQGYGYTF. The CDR3 coding sequence is TGTGCCAGCACCTTACTTCGGTGGGGCCAGGGCTATGGCTACACCTTC.

The gene calls are TRBV15 and TRBJ2-3, with D hard to call. Germline assignment: CDR1 LNHNV and CDR2 YYDKDF (reference sequence). CDR3 length equals 15 residues. Trimming took off 0 bases at V and 5 bases at J, with 12 bases between the two ends. This CDR3 reads CATSRDSPSGDTQYF. The DNA for the CDR3 is TGTGCCACCAGCAGAGATTCCCCCTCGGGAGATACGCAGTATTTT.

The J gene is TRBJ2-3, the V gene TRBV7-3, with 12 nucleotides matching TRBD2. Germline CDR1 is SGHTA and CDR2 is FQGTGA. After removal of 4 bases from V and 5 bases from J, the junction contained 13 bases not matched to a gene. This CDR3 spans 18 amino acids. This CDR3 is CASSYKSGLAGGQDTQYF. Written as DNA, the CDR3 is TGTGCCAGCAGCTACAAGTCAGGGCTAGCGGGAGGGCAAGATACGCAGTATTTT.

V is TRBV19 and J is TRBJ1-4; D is perhaps TRBD1 (5 bases). Germline loops: CDR1 LNHDA, CDR2 SQIVND (reference sequence). Trimming pared 7 bases from V and 13 bases from J, leaving 13 bases between. The CDR3 has 11 amino acids. The CDR3 DNA sequence: TGTGCCAGTATTGGGGGACTGGGACTGTTTTTT. It yields the protein CASIGGLGLFF.

This chain joins TRBV7-9 and TRBJ2-1, with 9 bases that match TRBD1. V was pared by 7 bases and J by 6 bases, with 13 bases of the junction left unmatched. Germline CDR1 SEHNR, CDR2 FQNEAQ (reference sequence). The CDR3 runs to 16 residues. CDR3 loop: CASNQLGQGPTNEQFF. The CDR3 nucleotides read TGTGCCAGCAACCAACTCGGACAGGGGCCCACCAATGAGCAGTTCTTC.

J is TRBJ2-5 and V is TRBV5-6; TRBD2 aligns across 7 bases. Trimming cost V 4 bases and J 3 bases; bases outside gene matches: 9. The CDR3 has 15 residues. CDR1 is SGHDT, CDR2 YYEEEE, per germline. The CDR3 coding sequence is TGTGCCAGCAGCCGCGGCGGGAGTTTTGAAGAGACCCAGTACTTC. This translates into CASSRGGSFEETQYF. Full variable domain (rest looked up from reference TRBV5-6 and TRBJ2-5): DAGVTQSPTHLIKTRGQQVTLRCSPKSGHDTVSWYQQALGQGPQFIFQYYEEEERQRGNFPDRFSGHQFPNYSSELNVNALLLGDSALYLCASSRGGSFEETQYFGPGTRLLVL.

V gene TRBV29-1 combines with J gene TRBJ2-3; D is possibly TRBD2 (5 bases). Trimming removed 0 bases from V and 3 bases from J, with 13 bases in between. The CDR3 sequence is 15 residues long. Germline V gene sequence: CDR1 SQVTM, CDR2 ANQGSEA. CDR3 loop: CSVEEPGFKTDTQYF. The CDR3 bases are TGCAGCGTTGAAGAACCGGGATTTAAGACAGATACGCAGTATTTT.

The genes are TRBV29-1 and TRBJ2-1; TRBD2 matches at 9 bases. The ends lost 5 bases at V and 2 bases at J; junction bases unmatched: 10. The CDR3 length is 16 residues. Per the germline V gene, CDR1 is SQVTM and CDR2 is ANQGSEA. CDR3 bases: TGCAGCGTTCCTCCCGTAGCGGGAGTCGCCTACAATGAGCAGTTCTTC. Protein product: CSVPPVAGVAYNEQFF.

V is TRBV9 and J is TRBJ2-7; 7 nucleotides agree with TRBD1. V lost 0 bases to trimming and J lost 3 bases; unmatched junction nucleotides: 6. Germline lookup yields CDR1 SGDLS and CDR2 YYNGEE. The CDR3 sequence is 15 residues long. The DNA for the CDR3 is TGTGCCAGCAGCGTAGAGGGACAGTCGAGCTACGAGCAGTACTTC. This gives the protein CASSVEGQSSYEQYF.

The gene calls are TRBV9 and TRBJ2-6, with no clear D. Germline V gene lookup returns CDR1 SGDLS and CDR2 YYNGEE. The CDR3 is 14 amino acids. V was pared by 5 bases and J by 4 bases, with 10 bases between. The CDR3 region is CASRRSGGANVLTF. The CDR3 DNA follows: TGTGCCAGCAGAAGGTCTGGAGGGGCCAACGTCCTGACTTTC.

In nucleotides, the CDR3 is TGCGCCAGCCGTGTCGTGGGTAGGGGGCGCAACTATGGCTACACCTTC. It translates to CASRVVGRGRNYGYTF. This sequence joins TRBV4-1 and TRBJ1-2, with 7 bases lining up with TRBD1. In germline, CDR1 is MGHRA, CDR2 YSYEKL. CDR3 length: 16 amino acids. V trimming: 8 bases; J trimming: 2 bases; junction bases outside the gene matches: 14.

The chain couples TRBV4-1 to TRBJ1-5, with D unclear. The CDR3 consists of 15 residues. Germline CDR1 reads MGHRA; CDR2 reads YSYEKL. V was pared by 5 bases and J by 0 bases, with 11 bases between. The CDR3 nucleotides read TGCGCCAGCAGCGAGGGTAGGTATAGCAATCAGCCCCAGCATTTT. It yields the protein CASSEGRYSNQPQHF.

The CDR3 reads CASRVAGENTDTQYF. CDR3 bases: TGTGCCAGCAGGGTAGCGGGAGAGAACACAGATACGCAGTATTTT. This chain uses TRBV2 with TRBJ2-3, with 9 bases that match TRBD2. Germline CDR1 and CDR2: SNHLY and FYNNEI. The CDR3 extends over 15 amino acids. Trimming took 6 bases from V and 2 from J; bases not matched to a gene: 6.

V is TRBV12-3 or TRBV12-4 and J is TRBJ2-7; the match to TRBD1 covers 8 bases. The CDR3 covers 14 residues. With 5 bases clipped from V and 0 bases from J, the junction kept 3 bases outside the gene matches. CDR3 loop: CASSRQGPSYEQYF. The CDR3 DNA reads as TGTGCCAGCAGTAGACAGGGGCCCTCCTACGAGCAGTACTTC.

The V call is TRBV20-1, the J call TRBJ1-1, with D possibly TRBD1 on 5 matching bases. V shed 6 bases and J shed 0 bases, with 17 bases lying between them. Per germline, CDR1 DFQATT and CDR2 SNEGSKA (reference sequence). CDR3 length: 15 amino acids. CDR3 in DNA: TGCAGTGCGCCCGGGACGGATATTTTGAACACTGAAGCTTTCTTT. This translates into CSAPGTDILNTEAFF.

The CDR3 nucleotides are TGTGCCAGCAGCCTCATGGGAGCATTTGCTAATGAAAAACTGTTTTTT. Amino acid sequence: CASSLMGAFANEKLFF. This chain uses TRBV6-1 with TRBJ1-4; D is undetermined. The V gene's germline CDR1 is MNHNS and CDR2 SASEGT. The CDR3 covers 16 residues. V gave up 6 bases and J gave up 3 bases, with 17 bases separating them.

CDR3 sequence: CASSHGSGELFF. The DNA of the CDR3 is TGTGCCAGCAGCCATGGTTCCGGGGAGCTGTTTTTT. This sequence joins TRBV6-6 and TRBJ2-2; unclear D gene. The V gene lost 6 bases and the J gene lost 6 bases, with 8 bases spanning the gap. The CDR3 has 12 amino acids. Germline-derived CDR1 and CDR2 are MNHNY and SVGAGI (reference sequence).

The sample holds one count of this clonotype. An end of the junction does not agree with germline; a read error may underlie this. The rearrangement joins TRBV30 to TRBJ1-1, with D possibly being TRBD1 (6 bases). Germline CDR1 is GTSNPN and CDR2 is SVGIG (reference sequence). The CDR3 extends over 13 amino acids. Here the CDR3 reads CAWGFTGNSEAFF. CDR3 in DNA: TGTGCCTGGGGCTTTACAGGGAACTCTGAAGCTTTCTTT.

The chain links TRBV20-1 to TRBJ1-4; D might be TRBD1 (6 bases). The CDR3 consists of 15 residues. CDR1 and CDR2 (germline): DFQATT, SNEGSKA (reference sequence). Between the trimmed V and J ends, which lost 6 bases and 7 bases, there was a span of 21 bases. CDR3 DNA: TGCAGTGCATACCCCAGGGGCCCCATGGGTGAAAAACTGTTTTTT. It is translated as CSAYPRGPMGEKLFF.